This TCR beta chain was observed in a study of tumor-infiltrating lymphocytes in glioblastoma multiforme. Findings of the study overall: The TCR and somatic mutation analysis included just one glioblastoma patient.

TCR beta libraries were built from RNA through three nested multiplex PCR rounds using modified ARM-PCR. MiXCR, applied by TCRdb to the multiplex PCR reads, yields one record per CDR3 protein. This table has fewer than 25,000 distinct CDR3 sequences, 55% to 75% appearing once. Remarks on this clonotype: What it recognizes is unknown.

CDR3 length: 15 amino acids. The germline V gene encodes CDR1 MDHEN and CDR2 SYDVKM. Trimming pared 8 bases from V and 4 bases from J, leaving 20 bases between. Sequenced: peripheral blood. The sequence was collected from a male donor with glioblastoma. The chain carries TRBV28 and TRBJ1-2, with D unresolved. CDR3 in DNA: TGTGCCAGCCACCGAAGAACGGCTGACGGCTATGGCTACACCTTC. Residues: CASHRRTADGYGYTF.